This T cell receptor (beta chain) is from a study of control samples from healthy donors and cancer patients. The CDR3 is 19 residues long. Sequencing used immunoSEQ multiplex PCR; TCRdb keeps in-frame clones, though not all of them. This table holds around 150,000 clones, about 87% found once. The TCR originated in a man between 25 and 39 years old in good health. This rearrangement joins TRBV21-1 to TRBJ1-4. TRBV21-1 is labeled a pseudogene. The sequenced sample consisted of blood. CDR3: CASTMGEGTTPGGNEKLFF. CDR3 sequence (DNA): TGTGCCAGCACCATGGGGGAGGGTACTACGCCGGGAGGTAATGAAAAACTGTTTTTT.